The entry below gives a single TCR beta chain sequence along with its context. This entry belongs to a study of blood T cell repertoires in COVID-19. Study details: The United States, Italy and Spain provided the acute and convalescent COVID-19 samples. Sources were T cells, B-cell-depleted T cells, or PBMCs; the material itself was cDNA or gDNA.

This CDR3 has 14 residues. The ends were cut back, 3 bases at V and 0 bases at J, with 5 bases in the middle. CDR1 and CDR2 from the germline V gene are MGHDK and SYGVNS. In the original workflow: From reference gene primer amplification, estimates of nucleated cell counts were derived. Sequenced by immunoSEQ multiplex PCR; TCRdb stores in-frame clones only, minus some. That table is the source of V, J and clone size, and D and trimming were worked out from the DNA. The sample includes about 130,000 clones, approximately 83% of them seen just once. The clonotype was recovered from a man in his forties with active or convalescent COVID-19. This rearrangement joins TRBV25-1 to TRBJ1-4; the D is unclear. The sample consisted of peripheral blood. For the CDR3, the DNA is TGTGCCAGCAGTGACATCACAACTAATGAAAAACTGTTTTTT. Translation: CASSDITTNEKLFF. The whole variable domain, remainder taken from reference TRBV25-1 and TRBJ1-4, is EADIYQTPRYLVIGTGKKITLECSQTMGHDKMYWYQQDPGMELHLIHYSYGVNSTEKGDLSSESTVSRIRTEHFPLTLESARPSHTSQYLCASSDITTNEKLFFGSGTQLSVL.